This T cell receptor (beta chain) came from a study of cytomegalovirus exposure and HLA in healthy donors. Study-level results: It is likely that the observed cluster of highly shared sequence variants was a sequencing artifact. HLA alleles showed associations with around 15,000 TCR beta sequences in a later analysis, at a 0.05 false discovery rate. Altogether, around 160 TCR beta chains were recorded as cytomegalovirus-associated. TRBV6-2, TRBV6-3 and some other V segments were excluded as indistinguishable.

This clone came up once. Its antigen is not identified. The PCR contained 60 Vbeta and 13 Jbeta primers. Sequencing used immunoSEQ multiplex PCR; TCRdb keeps in-frame clones, though not all of them. The data contain some 170,000 clones, about 75% of them seen just once; the ten biggest clones take up 4.7%. V was trimmed by 2 bases and J by 0 bases, leaving 13 bases between them. The CDR3 contains 16 residues. Germline V lookup: CDR1 MGHRA, CDR2 YSYEKL. Sequencing was done on a sample of PBMCs. The receptor comes from a man between 18 and 29 years old in good health and CMV-seropositive. The chain employs TRBV4-1 and TRBJ1-1; D not resolved. In nucleotides, the CDR3 is TGCGCCAGCAGCCAAACCCTCGCTCTATTGAACACTGAAGCTTTCTTT. It yields the protein CASSQTLALLNTEAFF.